This T cell receptor beta chain was recovered during a study of blood T cell repertoires in COVID-19. Study overall: Both acute and convalescent COVID-19 samples were obtained from the United States, Italy and Spain. The analysed material was cDNA or gDNA that came from T cells, B-cell-depleted T cells, or PBMCs.

In the authors' workflow: Using reference gene primer amplification, nucleated cell counts were estimated. Assay: immunoSEQ multiplex PCR; the TCRdb copy retains only in-frame clones and omits some. The V and J calls and the clone size are those of that table, but D and trimming were determined from the DNA. The table records about 180,000 clones, around 85% of them present only once. V was pared by 0 bases and J by 3 bases, with 12 bases between. The CDR3 runs to 16 residues. The germline V gene has CDR1 LNHNV and CDR2 YYDKDF (reference sequence). This clone has only a few counts. This clonotype was sampled from a woman older than 75 with acute or convalescent COVID-19. The sequenced sample consisted of peripheral blood. The rearrangement uses TRBV15 and TRBJ1-3; D gene unclear. CDR3 in amino acids: CATSRDLAYIGNTIYF. The CDR3 coding sequence is TGTGCCACCAGCAGAGATCTAGCCTATATTGGAAACACCATATATTTT.